The clone carrying this TCR beta chain has just one count. Tregs were sorted as CD4+CD25+CD127-/low cells. The germline V gene has CDR1 MDHEN and CDR2 SYDVKM. Between the trimmed V and J ends, which lost 1 base and 5 bases, there was a span of 11 bases. This CDR3 comprises 14 residues. TCRdb reanalysed the 5' RACE reads using MiXCR and keeps one entry per CDR3 protein. Found here are approximately 57,000 distinct CDR3 sequences, less than 25% of them singletons; the top ten hold 2.5% to 4%. The specimen was tumor-infiltrating Tregs sorted from the breast tumor. This TCR derives from a female donor with breast cancer. The V call is TRBV28, the J call TRBJ1-2, with a possible D match to TRBD1 (6 bases). CDR3: CASSLSIQGYGYTF. The CDR3 DNA reads TGTGCCAGCAGTTTATCTATCCAGGGGTATGGCTACACCTTC.